The 19 T cell receptor beta chains listed next were all sequenced from one sample in a study of T cells expressing NK-cell markers. TCRdb re-called the 5' RACE reads and shows each CDR3 protein once, DNA omitted. This listing includes about 380,000 distinct CDR3 sequences. Material for sequencing was blood T cells: a sorted CD56 or NKG2C T cell subset, CD4+ or CD8+ T cells, or bulk PBMC T cells (not recorded which). All receptors come from a man aged 18-69 years in good health.

This chain joins TRBV7-3 and TRBJ1-5; the TCRdb D gene call, TRBD1, has no DNA to confirm it. In germline, CDR1 is SGHTA, CDR2 FQGTGA. The CDR3 runs 14 residues. The CDR3 sequence is CASSSSGGGQPQHF.

This chain connects TRBV14 to TRBJ1-2; TCRdb reports TRBD1, a call that lacks DNA to check it against. This CDR3 spans 15 amino acids. CDR1 and CDR2 (germline): SGHDN, FVKESK. The CDR3 here is CASSQKQGANYGYTF. Supplemented by reference TRBV14 and TRBJ1-2, the full variable domain reads EAGVTQFPSHSVIEKGQTVTLRCDPISGHDNLYWYRRVMGKEIKFLLHFVKESKQDESGMPNNRFLAERTGGTYSTLKVQPAELEDSGVYFCASSQKQGANYGYTFGSGTRLTVV.

V gene TRBV9 combines with J gene TRBJ2-3; TCRdb's D call of TRBD1 is untestable without DNA. The germline V gene has CDR1 SGDLS and CDR2 YYNGEE. CDR3 length: 14 amino acids. The chain's CDR3 is CASSVFEPGDTQYF.

V gene TRBV19 combines with J gene TRBJ2-1; the D gene TCRdb calls, TRBD2, cannot be checked with no DNA. This CDR3 is built from 17 residues. Per the germline V gene, CDR1 is LNHDA and CDR2 is SQIVND (reference sequence). This chain's CDR3 is CASTHGPTSGPYNEQFF.

This sequence joins TRBV5-6 and TRBJ2-1; with no DNA, the TCRdb D assignment of TRBD1 cannot be verified. Per the germline V gene, CDR1 is SGHDT and CDR2 is YYEEEE. The CDR3 covers 16 residues. The CDR3 region is CASLASIARGRNEQFF.

The J gene is TRBJ1-1, the V gene TRBV12-5. Germline lookup yields CDR1 LGHNT and CDR2 FRNRAP. The CDR3 is 12 residues long. CDR3 in amino acids: CASVGFATEAFF.

The rearrangement joins TRBV4-2 to TRBJ2-7; absent DNA, TCRdb's TRBD1 call cannot be checked. The CDR3 consists of 15 residues. Per the germline V gene, CDR1 is LGHNA and CDR2 is YNFKEQ. CDR3 protein: CASSQGYSGSYEQYF.

The chain uses TRBV29-1 and TRBJ2-7; TCRdb proposes TRBD1, but this gene call is untestable without DNA. CDR1 and CDR2 (germline): SQVTM, ANQGSEA. The CDR3 loop spans 14 amino acids. CDR3 region: CSVAMTGAGDEQYF.

The chain is built from TRBV19 and TRBJ1-1. The CDR3 consists of 13 residues. Germline-derived CDR1 and CDR2 are LNHDA and SQIVND (reference sequence). The CDR3 loop is CASSIRQNTEAFF.

The chain employs TRBV9 and TRBJ2-6; TCRdb names TRBD1, which stays unverified in the absence of DNA. The CDR3 sequence is 17 residues long. Germline CDR1 is SGDLS and CDR2 is YYNGEE. CDR3 loop: CASSAHSRGTGANVLTF. The variable domain in full, completed from reference TRBV9 and TRBJ2-6, reads DSGVTQTPKHLITATGQRVTLRCSPRSGDLSVYWYQQSLDQGLQFLIQYYNGEERAKGNILERFSAQQFPDLHSELNLSSLELGDSALYFCASSAHSRGTGANVLTFGAGSRLTVL.

The V and J genes are TRBV12-3 or TRBV12-4 and TRBJ2-2. CDR3 length: 14 residues. CDR3 protein: CASRRNAGTGELFF.

The rearrangement joins TRBV20-1 to TRBJ1-6; TCRdb calls TRBD1, which cannot be checked without DNA. The germline gives CDR1 DFQATT, CDR2 SNEGSKA (reference sequence). This CDR3 is 15 amino acids long. CDR3 amino acids: CSAREGAFYNSPLHF.

The chain has TRBV7-3 and TRBJ2-1. The V gene's germline CDR1 is SGHTA and CDR2 FQGTGA. The CDR3 contains 13 residues. CDR3 loop: CACRRDSYNEQFF. Full variable domain (missing parts from reference TRBV7-3 and TRBJ2-1): GAGVSQTPSNKVTEKGKYVELRCDPISGHTALYWYRQSLGQGPEFLIYFQGTGAADDSGLPNDRFFAVRPEGSVSTLKIQRTERGDSAVYLCACRRDSYNEQFFGPGTRLTVL.

This rearrangement joins TRBV6-2 or TRBV6-3 to TRBJ2-3; TCRdb designates TRBD1, a call that cannot be tested without DNA. The CDR3 runs 13 residues. Per the germline V gene, CDR1 is MNHEY and CDR2 is SVGEGT. Here the CDR3 reads CASSYGRGDTQYF.

The rearrangement uses TRBV5-1 and TRBJ2-2; TCRdb proposes TRBD1, but this gene call is untestable without DNA. Germline CDR1 SGHRS, CDR2 YFSETQ. This CDR3 is built from 16 residues. The CDR3 loop is CASSSTGRPNTGELFF.

The J gene is TRBJ2-7, the V gene TRBV7-3; no DNA is available, so the TRBD1 call from TCRdb remains unchecked. This CDR3 has 13 amino acids. Germline V gene sequence: CDR1 SGHTA, CDR2 FQGTGA. CDR3 sequence: CASSSAGTIFQYF.

The chain couples TRBV6-5 to TRBJ2-7; TCRdb's D call of TRBD1 is untestable without DNA. The CDR3 totals 16 residues. Germline V gene sequence: CDR1 MNHEY, CDR2 SVGAGI. The CDR3 region is CASSYSGQGLSYEQYF.

J is TRBJ2-3 and V is TRBV9; there is no DNA to check the TCRdb D call of TRBD2. CDR1 and CDR2 from the germline V gene are SGDLS and YYNGEE. The CDR3 runs 17 residues. CDR3 region: CASSVDASGGPMDTQYF.

The rearrangement links TRBV10-2 to TRBJ2-3; there is no DNA to check the TCRdb D call of TRBD1. The CDR3 has 17 residues. Germline V gives CDR1 WSHSY, CDR2 SAAADI. This chain's CDR3 is CASSESVAGPGTDTQYF.